These 14 T cell receptor beta chains were sequenced from one sample in a study of blood T cell repertoires in COVID-19. Profiling relied on immunoSEQ multiplex PCR, and the TCRdb table lists in-frame clones only, not all of them. The repertoire holds about 360,000 clones, with roughly 86% as singletons. Sequenced input: PBMCs or T cells enriched from blood (not recorded which). Every receptor here comes from a man aged 30 to 39 who had recovered from COVID-19.

The chain couples TRBV7-9 to TRBJ2-5; the D gene is possibly TRBD2 (6 bases). The CDR3 totals 14 residues. Germline CDR1 reads SEHNR; CDR2 reads FQNEAQ (reference sequence). Trimming cost V 4 bases and J 1 base, with 10 bases left between them. This CDR3 is CASSSLGGQETQYF. CDR3 in DNA: TGTGCCAGCAGCTCCCTCGGGGGCCAAGAGACCCAGTACTTC.

This clone was seen a handful of times. The rearrangement links TRBV19 to TRBJ2-2, with a possible D match to TRBD2 (5 bases). Germline V gene lookup returns CDR1 LNHDA and CDR2 SQIVND (reference sequence). This CDR3 contains 17 residues. V lost 3 bases to trimming and J lost 4 bases, with 18 bases between them. Written as DNA, the CDR3 is TGTGCCAGTAGTATGGGGTCTAGCCTCTTCGGCACCGGGGAGCTGTTTTTT. Translating it yields CASSMGSSLFGTGELFF.

V and J are TRBV30 and TRBJ2-1, with D unresolved. The V end was cut by 3 bases, the J end by 2 bases, with 8 bases between. This CDR3 spans 13 amino acids. Per the germline V gene, CDR1 is GTSNPN and CDR2 is SVGIG (reference sequence). The CDR3 DNA follows: TGTGCCTGGAGCCGAGGAGCCTACAATGAGCAGTTCTTC. Its protein is CAWSRGAYNEQFF.

The chain carries TRBV19 and TRBJ1-1; TRBD1 is a possible D gene (6 bases). Germline V gene lookup returns CDR1 LNHDA and CDR2 SQIVND (reference sequence). This CDR3 region has 13 residues. Trimming took off 6 bases at V and 1 base at J, with 9 bases between the two ends. CDR3 in DNA: TGTGCCAGTAGCCTAGGGGGGAACACTGAAGCTTTCTTT. Translation: CASSLGGNTEAFF. The variable domain in full, completed from reference TRBV19 and TRBJ1-1, reads DGGITQSPKYLFRKEGQNVTLSCEQNLNHDAMYWYRQDPGQGLRLIYYSQIVNDFQKGDIAEGYSVSREKKESFPLTVTSAQKNPTAFYLCASSLGGNTEAFFGQGTRLTVV.

This clone was detected a few times. The chain couples TRBV5-4 to TRBJ1-5; tentative D call: TRBD1 (5 bases). Germline-derived CDR1 and CDR2 are SGHNT and YYREEE (reference sequence). The CDR3 length is 12 residues. V dropped 2 bases and J dropped 6 bases, with 6 bases sitting between them. CDR3 residues: CASSLDSQPQHF. In nucleotides, the CDR3 is TGTGCCAGCAGCTTAGACAGTCAGCCCCAGCATTTT.

The chain joins TRBV19 to TRBJ1-1; D uncertain. The CDR3 length is 13 residues. The ends were cut back, 4 bases at V and 7 bases at J, with 13 bases in the middle. CDR1 and CDR2 (germline): LNHDA, SQIVND (reference sequence). The CDR3 reads CASSSEALYEAFF. CDR3 sequence (DNA): TGTGCCAGTAGTAGTGAGGCACTCTATGAAGCTTTCTTT.

Of note for this clone: Germline and junction disagree at one end, which may indicate a read error. The chain employs TRBV7-7 and TRBJ2-1; a possible D gene is TRBD1 (6 bases). CDR3 length equals 15 residues. The germline gives CDR1 SSHAT, CDR2 FNYEAQ (reference sequence). CDR3 DNA: TGTGCTAGCAGCTTGAGCAGGGGCGCCTACAATGAGCAGTTCTTC. Translated: CASSLSRGAYNEQFF.

This chain connects TRBV25-1 to TRBJ1-2; D remains unclear. Trimming removed 5 bases at V and 8 bases at J, with 15 bases between. This CDR3 region has 13 residues. Looked up from germline, CDR1 is MGHDK and CDR2 is SYGVNS. The CDR3 loop reads CASSRGSPPGYTF. The CDR3 region has the DNA TGTGCCAGCAGTCGCGGCAGTCCTCCAGGCTACACCTTC.

V usage is TRBV7-9 and J usage is TRBJ2-7; D gene unclear. This CDR3 is 14 amino acids long. V was shortened by 5 bases and J by 2 bases, with 13 bases between the two germline ends. Germline V CDR1 and CDR2: SEHNR, FQNEAQ (reference sequence). The CDR3 region has the DNA TGTGCCAGCAGCATCAGACTCCCCCCCTACGAGCAGTACTTC. Its translation is CASSIRLPPYEQYF.

This clone was observed a handful of times. This chain uses TRBV7-2 with TRBJ2-2; a weak D match, TRBD1 (5 bases). V lost 0 bases and J 3 bases, leaving 8 bases between the germline ends. CDR3 length: 15 amino acids. The germline CDR1 and CDR2 sequences are SGHTA and FQGNSA. CDR3 region: CASSLAPGHTGELFF. CDR3 nucleotides: TGTGCCAGCAGCTTAGCTCCAGGGCACACCGGGGAGCTGTTTTTT.

V usage is TRBV7-9 and J usage is TRBJ1-5, with a weak D call TRBD1 (5 bases). The length of the CDR3 is 16 residues. Germline V gene sequence: CDR1 SEHNR, CDR2 FQNEAQ (reference sequence). Trimming removed 5 bases from V and 1 base from J, with 15 bases in between. The CDR3 bases are TGTGCCAGCAGCCCCTCGTCGGGGGGGAGCAATCAGCCCCAGCATTTT. This codes for CASSPSSGGSNQPQHF.

The V gene is TRBV9, the J gene TRBJ1-6; 7 bases are shared with TRBD1. The CDR3 is made up of 15 amino acids. V lost 5 bases to trimming and J lost 5 bases; unmatched junction nucleotides: 7. Germline V gene data show CDR1 as SGDLS and CDR2 as YYNGEE. CDR3 residues: CASSAGGGDNSPLHF. DNA for the CDR3: TGTGCCAGCAGTGCAGGGGGAGGAGATAATTCACCCCTCCACTTT.

The chain couples TRBV11-3 to TRBJ1-1; 9 bases map to TRBD1. V gave up 5 bases and J gave up 7 bases; unmatched junction bases: 5. Germline V gene sequence: CDR1 SGHNT, CDR2 YENEEA. The CDR3 is made up of 13 amino acids. CDR3 region: CASSLGQGGEAFF. In nucleotides, the CDR3 is TGTGCCAGCAGCCTGGGACAGGGTGGTGAAGCTTTCTTT.

This chain links TRBV6-5 with TRBJ1-3; 9 bases align to TRBD1. The CDR3 extends over 15 amino acids. With 5 bases clipped from V and 0 bases from J, the junction kept 2 bases outside the gene matches. Germline-derived CDR1 and CDR2 are MNHEY and SVGAGI. Written as DNA, the CDR3 is TGTGCCAGCAGTATGACAGGGGGCTCTGGAAACACCATATATTTT. Translated, it gives CASSMTGGSGNTIYF.